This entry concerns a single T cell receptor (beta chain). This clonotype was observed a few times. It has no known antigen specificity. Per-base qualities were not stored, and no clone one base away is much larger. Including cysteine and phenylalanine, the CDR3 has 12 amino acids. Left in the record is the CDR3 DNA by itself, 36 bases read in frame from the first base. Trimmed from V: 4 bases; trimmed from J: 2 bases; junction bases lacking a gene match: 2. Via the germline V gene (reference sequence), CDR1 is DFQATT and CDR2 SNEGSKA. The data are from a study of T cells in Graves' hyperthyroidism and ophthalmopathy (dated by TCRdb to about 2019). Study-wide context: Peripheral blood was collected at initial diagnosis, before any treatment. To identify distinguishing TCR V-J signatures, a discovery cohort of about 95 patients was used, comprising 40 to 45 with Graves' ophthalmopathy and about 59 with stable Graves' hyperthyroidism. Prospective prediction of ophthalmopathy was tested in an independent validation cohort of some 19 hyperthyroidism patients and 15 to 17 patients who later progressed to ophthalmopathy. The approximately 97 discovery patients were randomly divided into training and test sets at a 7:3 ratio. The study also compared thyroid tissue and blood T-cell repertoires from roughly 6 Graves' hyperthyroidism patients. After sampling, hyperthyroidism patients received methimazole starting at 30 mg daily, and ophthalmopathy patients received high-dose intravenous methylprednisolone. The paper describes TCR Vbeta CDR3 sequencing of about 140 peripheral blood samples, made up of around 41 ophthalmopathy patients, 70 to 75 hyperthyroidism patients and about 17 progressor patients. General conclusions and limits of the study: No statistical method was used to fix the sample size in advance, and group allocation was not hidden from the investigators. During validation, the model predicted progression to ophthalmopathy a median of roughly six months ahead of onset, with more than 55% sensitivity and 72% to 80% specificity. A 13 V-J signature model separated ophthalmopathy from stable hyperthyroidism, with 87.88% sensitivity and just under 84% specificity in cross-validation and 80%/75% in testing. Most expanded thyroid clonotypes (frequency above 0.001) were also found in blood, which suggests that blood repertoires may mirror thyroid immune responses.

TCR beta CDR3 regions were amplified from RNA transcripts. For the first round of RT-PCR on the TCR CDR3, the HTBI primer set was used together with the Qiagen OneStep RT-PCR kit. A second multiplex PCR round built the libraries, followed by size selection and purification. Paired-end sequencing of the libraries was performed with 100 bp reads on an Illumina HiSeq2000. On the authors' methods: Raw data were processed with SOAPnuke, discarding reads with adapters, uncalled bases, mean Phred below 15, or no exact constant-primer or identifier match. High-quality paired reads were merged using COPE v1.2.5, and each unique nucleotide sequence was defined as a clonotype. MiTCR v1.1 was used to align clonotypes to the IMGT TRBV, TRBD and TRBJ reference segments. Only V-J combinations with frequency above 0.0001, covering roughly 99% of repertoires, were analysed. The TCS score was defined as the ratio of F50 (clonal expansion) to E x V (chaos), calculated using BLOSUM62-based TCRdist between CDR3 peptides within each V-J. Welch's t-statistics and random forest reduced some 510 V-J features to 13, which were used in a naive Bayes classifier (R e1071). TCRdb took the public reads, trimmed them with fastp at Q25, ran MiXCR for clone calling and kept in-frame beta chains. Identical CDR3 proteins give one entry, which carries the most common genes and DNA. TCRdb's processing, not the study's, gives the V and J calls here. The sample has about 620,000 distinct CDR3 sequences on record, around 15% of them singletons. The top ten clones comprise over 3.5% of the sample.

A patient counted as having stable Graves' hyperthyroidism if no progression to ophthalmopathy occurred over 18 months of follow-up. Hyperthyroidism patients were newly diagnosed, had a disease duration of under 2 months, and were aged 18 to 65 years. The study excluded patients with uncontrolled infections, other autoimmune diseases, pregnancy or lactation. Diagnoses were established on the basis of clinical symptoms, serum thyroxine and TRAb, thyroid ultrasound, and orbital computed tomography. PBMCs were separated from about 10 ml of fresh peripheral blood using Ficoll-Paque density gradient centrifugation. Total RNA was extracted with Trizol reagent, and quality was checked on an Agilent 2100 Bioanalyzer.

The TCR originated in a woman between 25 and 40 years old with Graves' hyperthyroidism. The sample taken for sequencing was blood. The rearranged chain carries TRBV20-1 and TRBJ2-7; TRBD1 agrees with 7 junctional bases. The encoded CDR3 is CSANRGTYEQYF. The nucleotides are TGCAGTGCTAACAGGGGTACCTACGAGCAGTACTTC.